The 21 T cell receptor beta chains given below trace back to one sample, sequenced in a study of T cell responses to AZD1222 COVID-19 vaccine. Assay: immunoSEQ multiplex PCR; the TCRdb copy retains only in-frame clones and omits some. The table includes about 260,000 clones, more than 85% detected once. The material was peripheral blood, obtained on day 0 of AZD1222 vaccination. The source of these receptors is an adult in good health.

The V gene is TRBV18, the J gene TRBJ1-1; D is perhaps TRBD1 (5 bases). The CDR3 has 13 amino acids. The germline V gene has CDR1 KGHSH and CDR2 LQKENI. Trimming cost V 6 bases and J 6 bases, with 14 bases left between them. CDR3 amino acids: CASSLGEGSEAFF. For the CDR3, the DNA is TGTGCCAGCTCCTTGGGGGAGGGGTCTGAAGCTTTCTTT.

The chain joins TRBV3-1 (or the pseudogene TRBV3-2) to TRBJ1-1; D may be TRBD1 (5 bases). Trimming removed 3 bases from V and 5 bases from J, with 16 bases in between. The V gene's germline CDR1 is LGHDT and CDR2 YNNKEL (reference sequence). The CDR3 extends over 15 amino acids. CDR3 loop: CASSQGVGSRTEAFF. CDR3 DNA sequence: TGTGCCAGCAGCCAGGGGGTAGGGTCGAGAACTGAAGCTTTCTTT.

The chain couples TRBV9 to TRBJ2-6; 10 bases are shared with TRBD2. This CDR3 has 15 amino acids. CDR1 is SGDLS and CDR2 is YYNGEE in the germline V gene. With 3 bases clipped from V and 3 bases from J, the junction kept 0 bases outside the gene matches. CDR3 in DNA: TGTGCCAGCAGCGGACTAGCGGGTGGGGCCAACGTCCTGACTTTC. Residues: CASSGLAGGANVLTF.

The J gene is TRBJ2-5, the V gene TRBV7-9; either TRBD1 or TRBD2 may supply D (5 bases each). The CDR3 has 12 amino acids. The V end lost 5 bases, the J end lost 5 bases, and 9 bases lay between the germline ends. Germline V gene sequence: CDR1 SEHNR, CDR2 FQNEAQ (reference sequence). The CDR3 sequence: CASSREGETQYF. CDR3 in DNA: TGTGCCAGCAGCCGTGAGGGGGAGACCCAGTACTTC.

The V and J genes are TRBV2 and TRBJ2-5; 15 positions agree with TRBD2. The CDR3 spans 15 residues. V lost 5 bases, J lost 5 bases, and 3 bases stayed unmatched. CDR1 and CDR2 from the germline V gene are SNHLY and FYNNEI. Here the CDR3 DNA reads TGTGCCAGCAGTCGGACTAGCGGGGGGGACGAGACCCAGTACTTC. It encodes CASSRTSGGDETQYF.

The rearrangement links TRBV28 to TRBJ1-3; 7 bases fit TRBD1. V trimming: 7 bases; J trimming: 12 bases; junction bases outside the gene matches: 18. The V gene's germline CDR1 is MDHEN and CDR2 SYDVKM. The CDR3 has 15 amino acids. CDR3 residues: CASIQTGSSGNLIYF. CDR3 sequence (DNA): TGTGCCAGCATCCAGACAGGGAGCTCTGGAAACCTCATATATTTT.

This chain joins TRBV19 and TRBJ1-5; D is undetermined. The CDR3 runs to 12 residues. From germline, CDR1 is LNHDA and CDR2 SQIVND (reference sequence). Trimming stripped 7 bases from V and 3 bases from J, with 7 bases between. This CDR3 is CASTALNQPQHF. Written as DNA, the CDR3 is TGTGCCAGTACGGCGCTCAATCAGCCCCAGCATTTT.

Worth noting for this clone: Other nucleotide sequences from this sample produce the same CDR3. The rearrangement uses TRBV3-1 (or the pseudogene TRBV3-2) and TRBJ2-5; D not certain. The CDR3 extends over 12 amino acids. V was trimmed by 1 base and J by 3 bases, leaving 3 bases between them. CDR1 is LGHDT and CDR2 is YNNKEL in the germline V gene (reference sequence). CDR3 protein: CASSQVKETQYF. The CDR3 nucleotides are TGTGCCAGCAGCCAAGTAAAAGAGACCCAGTACTTC.

The chain uses TRBV12-3 or TRBV12-4 and TRBJ1-5; a weak D match, TRBD1 (6 bases). The CDR3 is made up of 13 amino acids. Deletions cut 4 bases from V and 6 bases from J, with 10 bases between. This chain's CDR3 is CASSSQGGQPQHF. The CDR3 nucleotides read TGTGCCAGCAGTTCACAGGGAGGTCAGCCCCAGCATTTT.

This clone was observed once. The rearrangement links TRBV18 to TRBJ1-5; 7 bases align to TRBD1. Germline V CDR1 and CDR2: KGHSH, LQKENI. The CDR3 totals 15 residues. J lost 6 bases, V lost 3 bases, and 8 bases had no gene match. The CDR3 nucleotides read TGTGCCAGCTCACCGGGGACAGCGGGGACTCAGCCCCAGCATTTT. It yields the protein CASSPGTAGTQPQHF.

The V call is TRBV28, the J call TRBJ1-1, with D unclear. V shed 5 bases and J shed 5 bases, with 9 bases lying between them. This CDR3 is 12 amino acids long. Germline loops: CDR1 MDHEN, CDR2 SYDVKM. Here the CDR3 DNA reads TGTGCCAGCAGTCCGGCTTGGACTGAAGCTTTCTTT. This translates into CASSPAWTEAFF.

This clone is a singleton in its sample. The V gene is TRBV6-2 or TRBV6-3, the J gene TRBJ2-1, with TRBD1 matching 9 bases. Germline values: CDR1 MNHEY, CDR2 SVGEGT. Losses at the gene ends were 2 bases for V and 3 bases for J; bases not matched to a gene: 2. The CDR3 length is 15 residues. CDR3 nucleotide sequence: TGTGCCAGCAGTTACAAGACAGGGGGCTACAATGAGCAGTTCTTC. Residues: CASSYKTGGYNEQFF.

This clone appeared a single time. The rearrangement uses TRBV27 and TRBJ2-7; D is uncertain. This CDR3 is 12 amino acids long. V was trimmed by 3 bases and J by 3 bases, leaving 6 bases between them. Per the germline V gene, CDR1 is MNHEY and CDR2 is SMNVEV (reference sequence). The CDR3 DNA reads TGTGCCAGCAGTTTTTGGGGCTACGAGCAGTACTTC. Translated: CASSFWGYEQYF.

The chain joins TRBV5-1 to TRBJ2-7; D remains ambiguous. CDR1 is SGHRS, CDR2 YFSETQ, per germline. V dropped 1 base and J dropped 0 bases, with 14 bases sitting between them. The CDR3 consists of 16 residues. For the CDR3, the DNA is TGCGCCAGCAGCTTGAGAAGTCTAGGGAACTCCTACGAGCAGTACTTC. It encodes CASSLRSLGNSYEQYF. The variable domain in full, completed from reference TRBV5-1 and TRBJ2-7, reads KAGVTQTPRYLIKTRGQQVTLSCSPISGHRSVSWYQQTPGQGLQFLFEYFSETQRNKGNFPGRFSGRQFSNSRSEMNVSTLELGDSALYLCASSLRSLGNSYEQYFGPGTRLTVT.

Notes on this clone: Because the CDR3 is missing its conserved closing phenylalanine or tryptophan, this is likely a read error. Because the CDR3's place on the DNA is in doubt, the DNA is left out and the CDR3 is given as listed by TCRdb. The chain carries TRBV28 and TRBJ1-3; the table's D gene call, TRBD1, was not cross checked with the DNA. With termini counted, the CDR3 has 10 amino acids. Germline V gives CDR1 MDHEN, CDR2 SYDVKM. The CDR3 region is CASSWGLLGV.

DNA of the CDR3: TGTGCCAGTAGCCAGGGACTTACCGGGGAGCTGTTTTTT. This codes for CASSQGLTGELFF. This rearrangement joins TRBV19 to TRBJ2-2; a weak D match, TRBD2 (6 bases). The CDR3 is 13 amino acids. Germline V CDR1 and CDR2: LNHDA, SQIVND (reference sequence). Between the trimmed V and J ends, which lost 6 bases and 5 bases, there was a span of 10 bases.

The V call is TRBV14, the J call TRBJ2-7; 9 nucleotides align to TRBD1. From germline, CDR1 is SGHDN and CDR2 FVKESK. With 1 base clipped from V and 5 bases from J, the junction kept 9 bases outside the gene matches. CDR3 length: 16 amino acids. Here the CDR3 reads CASSQALGQGSDEQYF. The CDR3 DNA reads as TGTGCCAGCAGCCAAGCGCTGGGACAGGGATCAGACGAGCAGTACTTC.

The chain joins TRBV28 to TRBJ1-2; D is possibly TRBD1 (6 bases). Trimming stripped 6 bases from V and 9 bases from J, with 11 bases between. Per germline, CDR1 MDHEN and CDR2 SYDVKM. This CDR3 spans 11 amino acids. The CDR3 coding sequence is TGTGCCAGCAGGAACAGGGATAGCTACACCTTC. The encoded protein is CASRNRDSYTF.

The chain combines TRBV7-3 with TRBJ2-2; D perhaps matches TRBD1 (5 bases). Trimming left V 5 bases short and J 4 bases short, with 8 bases between. There are 13 residues in the CDR3. The germline CDR1 and CDR2 sequences are SGHTA and FQGTGA. CDR3 sequence reads: CASSPRATGELFF. CDR3 coding DNA: TGTGCCAGCAGCCCCAGGGCCACCGGGGAGCTGTTTTTT.

This clone came up once. The chain employs TRBV18 and TRBJ2-1; 7 nucleotides match TRBD2. Unmatched junction bases numbered 5, after V lost 2 bases and J lost 4 bases. This CDR3 is built from 15 residues. The germline V gene has CDR1 KGHSH and CDR2 LQKENI. CDR3: CASSPSGNLYNEQFF. CDR3 bases: TGTGCCAGCTCACCAAGCGGGAACCTATACAATGAGCAGTTCTTC.

The CDR3 loop reads CASRREYQDTQYF. CDR3 bases: TGTGCCAGCAGAAGGGAGTATCAAGATACGCAGTATTTT. This chain joins TRBV28 and TRBJ2-3, with a possible D match to TRBD2 (5 bases). Between the trimmed V and J ends, which lost 6 bases and 5 bases, there was a span of 12 bases. Germline loops: CDR1 MDHEN, CDR2 SYDVKM. The CDR3 covers 13 residues.